This is a list of T cell receptor beta chains from one sample in a study of T cells in narcolepsy. The protocol was immunoSEQ multiplex PCR, while the TCRdb copy is restricted to in-frame clones and leaves out a portion. Of approximately 35,000 clones in the sample, around 90% were seen once. Sequencing used CD45RA- memory CD4+ T cells from PBMCs. The receptors stem from a human donor with narcolepsy. CDR3s include the opening cysteine and the closing phenylalanine or tryptophan. D genes are given only for firm matches. A row's size may be missing; if present it is once, few, many or a size class.

TRBJ1-1 - - TRBV5-6 TGTGCCAGCACTTCCCTTACCCTGCGGGGGAACACTGAAGCTTTCTTT CASTSLTLRGNTEAFF
TRBJ2-7 - - TRBV7-2 TGTGCCAGCAGCTTTGGGCTAAAGGGGGGCGAGCAGTACTTC CASSFGLKGGEQYF
TRBJ2-7 - - TRBV5-6 TGTGCCAGCAGCCTCGTCCGGGAGGAGCAGTACTTC CASSLVREEQYF
TRBJ2-3 TRBD1 - TRBV9 TGTGCCAGCAGTGTCACAGGGGACCCTAGCACAGATACGCAGTATTTT CASSVTGDPSTDTQYF
TRBJ2-7 TRBD1 once TRBV5-5 TGTGCCAGCAGCCACGCAAGGACAGGACCTGACGAGCAGTACTTC CASSHARTGPDEQYF
TRBJ2-5 TRBD2 - TRBV13 TGTGCCAGCAGCCTCGGGGCTAGCGGGAAGGGGACCCAGTACTTC CASSLGASGKGTQYF
TRBJ1-1 TRBD1 - TRBV6-5 TGTGCCAGCAGTACAGGGGGGACTGAAGCTTTCTTT CASSTGGTEAFF
TRBJ2-3 TRBD2 - TRBV5-1 TGCGCCAGCAGCCCCCGCTCGACTAGCGCCCGCACAGATACGCAGTATTTT CASSPRSTSARTDTQYF
TRBJ2-5 TRBD1 - TRBV5-4 TGTGCCAGCAGCGTGCCACAGGGGGCGGGGGAGACCCAGTACTTC CASSVPQGAGETQYF
TRBJ2-3 TRBD2 - TRBV7-2 TGTGCCAGCAGCTTATTCAGCGGGGGGATTAACACAGATACGCAGTATTTT CASSLFSGGINTDTQYF
TRBJ2-3 - - TRBV7-2 TGTGCCAGCAGCTTTAGGCCAGGCACAGATACGCAGTATTTT CASSFRPGTDTQYF
TRBJ2-1 - - TRBV7-9 TGTGCCAGCAGCTTAGGGTCGGTCGGTGGCCGGGATGAGCAGTTCTTC CASSLGSVGGRDEQFF
TRBJ2-3 - - TRBV6-1 TGTGCCAGCAGATACCCCACCCTGGTCGATACGCAGTATTTT CASRYPTLVDTQYF
TRBJ1-1 - - TRBV5-5 TGTGCCAGCAGCTGGGGGACATTCGGGAAGATGAACACTGAAGCTTTCTTT CASSWGTFGKMNTEAFF
TRBJ2-7 - - TRBV18 TGTGCCAGCTCATCGACGACTAGGGAAGGGGAGCAGTACTTC CASSSTTREGEQYF
TRBJ2-1 - - TRBV11-2 TGTGCCAGCAGCCGAGAGGTGGGTGAGCAGTTCTTC CASSREVGEQFF
TRBJ2-1 - - TRBV2 TGTGCCAGCAGTATGGTGGGGGCTACGAGAGGGGAGGGGCAGTTCTTC CASSMVGATRGEGQFF
TRBJ1-1 - - TRBV5-1 TGCGCCAGCAGCTTGGTACAGCTGAACACTGAAGCTTTCTTT CASSLVQLNTEAFF
TRBJ2-1 - - TRBV18 TGTGCCAGCTCACGAGAAGCTAGCAATAATAGGAATGAGCAGTTCTTC CASSREASNNRNEQFF
TRBJ1-2 TRBD1 - TRBV5-8 TGTGCCAGCAGCTCCGGGACAGCCTATGGCTACACCTTC CASSSGTAYGYTF
TRBJ1-5 - few TRBV6-1 TGTGCCAGCACCCCGAGGGGAGACCAGCCCCAGCATTTT CASTPRGDQPQHF
TRBJ2-7 - few TRBV11-3 TGTGCCAGCAGCTTAGCCAGGAGCTCCTACGAGCAGTACTTC CASSLARSSYEQYF
TRBJ1-1 TRBD1 - TRBV29-1 TGCAGCGTACCGGGACAGGGGGGTGAAGCTTTCTTT CSVPGQGGEAFF
TRBJ2-1 - - TRBV18 TGTGCCAGCTCACCACTGGACTCGGGACTGGGCCGCTATGAGCAGTTCTTC CASSPLDSGLGRYEQFF
TRBJ1-2 - - TRBV5-4 TGTGCCAGCAGCTCCGGGCGGGGTATCGGGAGTGGCTACACCTTC CASSSGRGIGSGYTF
TRBJ1-1 - - TRBV18 TGTGCCAGCTCACCACCTGCAGGGTACACTGAAGCTTTCTTT CASSPPAGYTEAFF
TRBJ2-3 TRBD1 once TRBV28 TGTGCCAGCAGTCGATGGGGACAGGCCACAGATACGCAGTATTTT CASSRWGQATDTQYF
TRBJ2-2 - - TRBV28 TGTGCCAGCAGCCCGTACAGCACCGGGGAGCTGTTTTTT CASSPYSTGELFF
TRBJ2-7 - - TRBV2 TGTGCCAGCAGTTTGACAGGCGGCGAGCAGTACTTC CASSLTGGEQYF
TRBJ2-7 - - TRBV7-9 TGTGCCACCGACTCAGGGCCCAACGAGCAGTACTTC CATDSGPNEQYF
TRBJ1-2 TRBD1 once TRBV6-6 TGTGCCAGCAGACCTGGACAGGGGGCAGGGTATGGCTACACCTTC CASRPGQGAGYGYTF
TRBJ2-1 - - TRBV5-1 TGCGCCAGCAGCACCCGGGACTTCAGCTCCTACAATGAGCAGTTCTTC CASSTRDFSSYNEQFF
TRBJ1-6 TRBD1 - TRBV7-2 TGTGCCAGCAGCTTTCGACAGGGGGCAATGTCACCCCTCCACTTT CASSFRQGAMSPLHF
TRBJ2-3 - - TRBV28 TGTGCCAGCAGGACGGGAGTTTCTAGCACAGATACGCAGTATTTT CASRTGVSSTDTQYF
TRBJ1-5 - - TRBV21-1 TGTGCCAGCAGTGGGTCTCTACATTGGCATCATCAGCCCCAGCATTTT CASSGSLHWHHQPQHF
TRBJ2-5 - - TRBV7-2 TGTGCCAGCAGCTTAGGGGGGCCGGGAAAGACCCAGTACTTC CASSLGGPGKTQYF
TRBJ2-1 TRBD2 - TRBV6-5 TGTGCCAGCAGTCAGGGACTAGCGGGAGCTCGGGAGCAGTTCTTC CASSQGLAGAREQFF
TRBJ2-1 - - TRBV30 TGTGCCCGGGGGACCGTTCGTGAGCAGTTCTTC CARGTVREQFF
TRBJ2-3 - - TRBV5-5 TGTGCCAGCAGCCAGGCTAGGGGCACAGATACGCAGTATTTT CASSQARGTDTQYF
TRBJ1-5 - - TRBV6-5 TGTGCCAGCAGTGAGGGCGGGTCCCGGCCCCAGCATTTT CASSEGGSRPQHF
TRBJ1-4 - - TRBV19 TGTGCCAGTAGTATCATGGCAACTAATGAAAAACTGTTTTTT CASSIMATNEKLFF
TRBJ2-7 - - TRBV5-8 TGTGCCAGCAGCTCCTCAGGGTTCATCTACGAGCAGTACTTC CASSSSGFIYEQYF
TRBJ2-7 - - TRBV14 TGTGCCAGCAGCAACAGGGCGGACTACGAGCAGTACTTC CASSNRADYEQYF
TRBJ2-3 - - TRBV4-2 TGTGCCAGCAGCAATTTCCCCGGAGATACGCAGTATTTT CASSNFPGDTQYF
TRBJ2-3 TRBD2 - TRBV7-9 TGTGCCAGCGGGGGGGCAGATACGCAGTATTTT CASGGADTQYF
TRBJ1-2 - - TRBV29-1 TGCAGCGTTGAAGCGGCAGGGGCGAGGGGCTACACCTTC CSVEAAGARGYTF
TRBJ2-5 - - TRBV30 TGTGCCTGGTCTCGAGGGGCGCGGGAGACCCAGTACTTC CAWSRGARETQYF